This entry lists 14 T cell receptor beta chains sequenced from one sample in a study of early stage breast cancer tumors. Some clones are missing from TCRdb's copy, which holds only in-frame ones; the method was immunoSEQ multiplex PCR. The table includes under 75,000 clones, roughly 80% detected once. Sequencing was done on a sample of blood. All receptors derive from a person aged 25 to 39 with breast cancer.

The V and J genes are TRBV27 and TRBJ2-2; possibly TRBD2 for D (6 bases). Germline V gene data show CDR1 as MNHEY and CDR2 as SMNVEV (reference sequence). This CDR3 spans 14 amino acids. Between the trimmed V and J ends, which lost 6 bases and 2 bases, there was a span of 10 bases. The CDR3 nucleotides read TGTGCCAGCAGGGACTACAGAAACACCGGGGAGCTGTTTTTT. Translating it yields CASRDYRNTGELFF.

V and J are TRBV4-1 and TRBJ2-1; maybe TRBD2 (6 bases). The V end was cut by 2 bases, the J end by 7 bases, with 15 bases between. The germline V gene has CDR1 MGHRA and CDR2 YSYEKL. This CDR3 spans 15 amino acids. This CDR3 reads CASSQHATGTNEQFF. The CDR3 DNA follows: TGCGCCAGCAGCCAACACGCCACCGGGACTAATGAGCAGTTCTTC.

This clone was found a few times. The V gene is TRBV7-2, the J gene TRBJ2-1, with D uncertain. The germline CDR1 and CDR2 sequences are SGHTA and FQGNSA. The CDR3 has 13 residues. The V gene lost 5 bases and the J gene lost 9 bases, with 14 bases spanning the gap. The CDR3 DNA is TGTGCCAGCAGCGTGATGGTTAGTAGTGAGCAGTTCTTC. Protein sequence: CASSVMVSSEQFF.

The chain links TRBV19 to TRBJ1-2, with a tentative D call TRBD1 (5 bases). Germline V CDR1 and CDR2: LNHDA, SQIVND (reference sequence). Trimming pared 5 bases from V and 3 bases from J, leaving 13 bases between. This CDR3 contains 14 residues. This CDR3 is CASSLPGRDYGYTF. In nucleotides, the CDR3 is TGTGCCAGTAGTCTTCCGGGACGGGACTATGGCTACACCTTC.

The J gene is TRBJ1-2, the V gene TRBV27; 10 bases fit TRBD1. J gave up 8 bases and V 5 bases, and 8 bases lay outside the gene matches. Per the germline V gene, CDR1 is MNHEY and CDR2 is SMNVEV (reference sequence). CDR3 length: 14 amino acids. CDR3 sequence reads: CASSNRGQGSGYTF. In DNA, the CDR3 is TGTGCCAGCAGTAACAGGGGACAGGGGAGCGGCTACACCTTC.

V and J are TRBV2 and TRBJ1-1; 8 bases align to TRBD1. The CDR3 has 14 residues. V shed 6 bases, J shed 4 bases, and the junction held 7 bases outside the gene matches. Germline CDR1 reads SNHLY; CDR2 reads FYNNEI. The CDR3 coding sequence is TGTGCCAGCAGGATTCAGGGGGCAGTCACTGAAGCTTTCTTT. Translated: CASRIQGAVTEAFF.

The chain couples TRBV4-1 to TRBJ1-5; D not certain. CDR1 MGHRA and CDR2 YSYEKL come from the germline V gene. The V gene lost 1 base and the J gene lost 0 bases, with 13 bases spanning the gap. The CDR3 length is 17 residues. The CDR3 DNA sequence: TGCGCCAGCAGCCAAGCGGGTGGGCAGGTTAGCAATCAGCCCCAGCATTTT. Translation: CASSQAGGQVSNQPQHF.

The rearrangement uses TRBV27 and TRBJ1-4, with a weak D call TRBD1 (6 bases). The germline V gene encodes CDR1 MNHEY and CDR2 SMNVEV (reference sequence). Trimming removed 4 bases from V and 1 base from J, with 13 bases in between. The CDR3 extends over 16 amino acids. In DNA form, the CDR3 reads TGTGCCAGCAGTTCCCGGGGGGGGCAAACTAATGAAAAACTGTTTTTT. It yields the protein CASSSRGGQTNEKLFF.

CDR3 DNA: TGTGCCAGCAGTTACGACAGGAGAGGTTGGGATACGCAGTATTTT. This codes for CASSYDRRGWDTQYF. The chain combines TRBV6-5 with TRBJ2-3; TRBD1 is a possible D gene (6 bases). The CDR3 contains 15 residues. The germline V gene has CDR1 MNHEY and CDR2 SVGAGI. Trimming cost V 2 bases and J 6 bases, with 15 bases left between them.

The rearrangement joins TRBV7-9 to TRBJ1-5; the D gene is possibly TRBD1 (5 bases). Germline CDR1 reads SEHNR; CDR2 reads FQNEAQ (reference sequence). The CDR3 sequence is 18 residues long. The V and J ends lost 5 bases and 0 bases respectively, with 20 bases between them. CDR3 in DNA: TGTGCCAGCAGCGCCTCCGCACCCGGGGGGTATAGCAATCAGCCCCAGCATTTT. Translating it yields CASSASAPGGYSNQPQHF.

The chain links TRBV27 to TRBJ2-7; maybe TRBD2 (5 bases). Trimming took off 3 bases at V and 2 bases at J, with 11 bases between the two ends. CDR3 length equals 14 residues. Germline lookup yields CDR1 MNHEY and CDR2 SMNVEV (reference sequence). The CDR3 loop is CASSFAGQAYEQYF. The CDR3, as DNA: TGTGCCAGCAGTTTTGCGGGCCAGGCCTACGAGCAGTACTTC.

This clone was detected once. The chain employs TRBV4-1 and TRBJ2-7, with 12 nucleotides matching TRBD2. CDR3 length: 19 residues. J lost 0 bases, V lost 0 bases, and 9 bases had no gene match. Germline lookup yields CDR1 MGHRA and CDR2 YSYEKL. In DNA form, the CDR3 reads TGCGCCAGCAGCCAAGATCTGGCTAGCGGGAGGGTTTACTCCTACGAGCAGTACTTC. This sequence encodes CASSQDLASGRVYSYEQYF.

The CDR3 region is CASSLAGQGGSPLHF. The CDR3 bases are TGTGCCAGCAGCTTAGCGGGACAGGGAGGATCACCCCTCCACTTT. The chain has TRBV7-2 and TRBJ1-6; 9 bases line up with TRBD1. With 0 bases clipped from V and 10 bases from J, the junction kept 4 bases outside the gene matches. Germline V gives CDR1 SGHTA, CDR2 FQGNSA. The CDR3 has 15 amino acids.

As DNA, the CDR3 is TGTGCCAGCAGCTCACTAGCGGGAGTCACCGGGGAGCTGTTTTTT. It encodes CASSSLAGVTGELFF. The rearrangement links TRBV7-2 to TRBJ2-2; 11 nucleotides align to TRBD2. Trimming cost V 4 bases and J 4 bases; bases outside gene matches: 2. The CDR3 runs to 15 residues. Germline values: CDR1 SGHTA, CDR2 FQGNSA.